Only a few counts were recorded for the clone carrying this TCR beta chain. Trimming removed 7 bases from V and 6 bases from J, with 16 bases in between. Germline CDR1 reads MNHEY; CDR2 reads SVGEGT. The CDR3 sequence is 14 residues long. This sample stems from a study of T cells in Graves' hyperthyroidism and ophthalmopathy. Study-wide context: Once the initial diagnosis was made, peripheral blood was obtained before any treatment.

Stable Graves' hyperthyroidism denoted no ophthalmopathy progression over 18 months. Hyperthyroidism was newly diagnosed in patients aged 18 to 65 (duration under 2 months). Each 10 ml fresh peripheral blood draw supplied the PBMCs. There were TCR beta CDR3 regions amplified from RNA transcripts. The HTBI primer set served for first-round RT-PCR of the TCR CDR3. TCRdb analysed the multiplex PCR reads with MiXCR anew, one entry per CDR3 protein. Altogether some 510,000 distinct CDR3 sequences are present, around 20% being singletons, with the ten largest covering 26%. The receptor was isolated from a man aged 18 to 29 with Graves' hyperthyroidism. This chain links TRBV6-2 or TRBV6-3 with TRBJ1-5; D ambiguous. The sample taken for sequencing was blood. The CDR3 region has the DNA TGTGCCAGCAAGGCAGCGCCTCCAAGTCAGCCCCAGCATTTT. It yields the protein CASKAAPPSQPQHF.